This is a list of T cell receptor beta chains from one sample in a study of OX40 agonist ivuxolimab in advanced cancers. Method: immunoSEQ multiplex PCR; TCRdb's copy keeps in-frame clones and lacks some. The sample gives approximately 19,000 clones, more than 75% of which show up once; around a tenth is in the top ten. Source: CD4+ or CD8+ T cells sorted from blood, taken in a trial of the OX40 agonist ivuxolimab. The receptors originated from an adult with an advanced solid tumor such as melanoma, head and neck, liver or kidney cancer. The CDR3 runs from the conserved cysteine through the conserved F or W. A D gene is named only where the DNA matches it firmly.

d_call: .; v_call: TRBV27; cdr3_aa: CASGLSFQYF
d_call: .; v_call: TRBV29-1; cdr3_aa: CSVDEESTEAFF
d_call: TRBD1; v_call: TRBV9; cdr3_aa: CASSGLTGVNYGYTF
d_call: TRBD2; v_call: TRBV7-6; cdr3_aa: CASSSDLAGALSGTDTQYF
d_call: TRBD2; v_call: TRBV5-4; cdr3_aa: CASSPPSGASGEQYF
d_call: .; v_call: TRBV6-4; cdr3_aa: CASRGGNSGNTIYF
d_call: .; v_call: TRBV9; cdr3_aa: CASSIGHSTYNEQFF
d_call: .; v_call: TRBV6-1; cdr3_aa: CASSGLEGFGETQYF
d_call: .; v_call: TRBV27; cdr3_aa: CASSFQPSRVEAFF
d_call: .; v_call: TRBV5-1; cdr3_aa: CASSWAGLGKEQFF
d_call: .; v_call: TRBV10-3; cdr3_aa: CAISESRPGRYEQYF
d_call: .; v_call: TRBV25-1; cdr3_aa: CASSEYGSQETQYF
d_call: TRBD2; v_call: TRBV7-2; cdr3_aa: CASSLGISGNEQFF
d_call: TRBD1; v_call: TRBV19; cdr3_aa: CASSRTGRYEQYF
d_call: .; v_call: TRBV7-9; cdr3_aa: CASSLGQDYGYTF
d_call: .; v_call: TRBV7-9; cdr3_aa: CASSRYEGVNTEAFF
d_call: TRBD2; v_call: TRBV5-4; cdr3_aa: CASDNGLAVTRSGNEQFF
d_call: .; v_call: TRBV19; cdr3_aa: CASSPGAFF
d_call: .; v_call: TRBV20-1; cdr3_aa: CSARNQETQYF
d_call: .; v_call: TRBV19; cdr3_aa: CASSIRLAYNEQFF
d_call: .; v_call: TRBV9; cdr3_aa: CASSVGGSEQYF
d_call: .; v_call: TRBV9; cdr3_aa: CASSVEGSGGYEQYF
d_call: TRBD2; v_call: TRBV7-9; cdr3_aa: CTSSPSETSRAGELFF
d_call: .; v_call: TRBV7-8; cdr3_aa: CASSLPGAYEQYF
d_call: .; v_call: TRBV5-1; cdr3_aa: CASSRDPRGETQYF
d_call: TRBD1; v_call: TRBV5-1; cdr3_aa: CASSLEGTGIENEQFF
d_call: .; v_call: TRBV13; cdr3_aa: CASSSRKLRGRTGEPFF
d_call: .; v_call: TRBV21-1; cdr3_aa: CASPRAGEAFF
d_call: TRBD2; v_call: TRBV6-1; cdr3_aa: CASSDLAGEYNEQFF
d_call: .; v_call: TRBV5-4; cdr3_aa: CASSLLAGDYGYTF
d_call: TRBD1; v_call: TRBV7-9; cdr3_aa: CASSFLSTGEETQYF
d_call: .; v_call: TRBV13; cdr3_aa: CASSEFPGELFF
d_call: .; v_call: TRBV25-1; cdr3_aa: CASSARGPEYEQYF
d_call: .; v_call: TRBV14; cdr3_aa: CASSQHRSSYNEQFF
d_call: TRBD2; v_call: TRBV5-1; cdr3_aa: CASTRVLGLAGLYNEQFF
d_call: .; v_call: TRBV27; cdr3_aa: CASSSQALAGYTF
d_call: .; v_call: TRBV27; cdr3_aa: CASSTRGEKLFF
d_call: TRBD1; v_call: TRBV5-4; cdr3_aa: CASSGRTGGLWEQYF
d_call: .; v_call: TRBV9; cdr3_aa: CASSSRQRHDEAFF
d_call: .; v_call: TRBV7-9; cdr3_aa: CASSFGGPKSTDTQYF
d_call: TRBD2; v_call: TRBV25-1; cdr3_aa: CASSEFSSGNTDTQYF
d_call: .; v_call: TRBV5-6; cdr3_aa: CASSRPYSGANVLTF
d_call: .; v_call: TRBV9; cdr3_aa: CASSVKGRQANTDTQYF
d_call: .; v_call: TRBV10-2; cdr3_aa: CASRDTEAFF
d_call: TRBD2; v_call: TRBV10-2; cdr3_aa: CASMYTSGEETQYF
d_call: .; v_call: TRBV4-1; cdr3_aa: CASSQVGLQETQYF
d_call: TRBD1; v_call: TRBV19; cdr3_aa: CASSISLARQGQSSGYTF
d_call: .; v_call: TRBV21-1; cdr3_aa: CASSKKTSVWKETQYF
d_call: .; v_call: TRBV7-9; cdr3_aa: CASSSRTFYYGYTF
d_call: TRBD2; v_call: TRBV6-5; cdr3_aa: CASSTGLGGYEQYF
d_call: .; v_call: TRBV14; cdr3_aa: CASSQDPGELFF
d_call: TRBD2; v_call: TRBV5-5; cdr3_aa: CASSPRGEGLQETQYF
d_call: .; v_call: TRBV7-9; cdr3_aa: CASSFQGRSYTF
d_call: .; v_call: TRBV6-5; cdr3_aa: CASTGNTGELFF